This T cell receptor (beta chain) comes out of a study of blood T cell repertoires in COVID-19. Using immunoSEQ multiplex PCR, the repertoire was profiled, and TCRdb retains in-frame clones only, with some absent. The sample lists 150,000 or so clones, around 90% occurring once. CDR1 is SEHNR, CDR2 FQNEAQ, per germline (reference sequence). Deletions cut 5 bases from V and 1 base from J, with 14 bases between. The CDR3 has 15 amino acids. Material for sequencing was PBMCs or T cells enriched from blood (not recorded which). This sequence was found in a woman aged 40 to 55 who had been exposed to COVID-19. This chain uses TRBV7-9 with TRBJ2-5; D not resolved. The CDR3 DNA follows: TGTGCCAGCAGCCCCAGGTCCGGTTCCCAAGAGACCCAGTACTTC. This gives the protein CASSPRSGSQETQYF.